Sequencing of this TCR beta chain was carried out in a study of Ad26.COV2.S vaccination and SARS-CoV-2 variants. The wider study: Intramuscular Ad26.COV2.S doses were given once or twice, 56 days apart.

Stated treatment: around 19 received Ad26.COV2.S at low or high dose, single or two shots; about 5 received placebo; per-sample allocation not given. Day 63 following the first vaccine or placebo injection was when the samples were taken. The donor was a Boston adult aged 18-55 years. The study, taken as a whole, reports: Post-vaccination spike-specific CD8+ and CD4+ T cell responses reportedly had substantial breadth. Spike-specific TCR breadth in vaccine recipients exceeded that seen in placebo recipients.

Sequenced by immunoSEQ multiplex PCR; TCRdb stores in-frame clones only, minus some. Of about 380,000 clones in the sample, roughly 80% are singletons; the top ten hold about 8%. Points on this clone: Its antigen is currently unknown. A read error may account for a junction end that differs from germline.

This receptor was identified in a person aged 18-60 years who received the Ad26.COV2.S COVID-19 vaccine or a placebo. The sample in question was peripheral blood, obtained in a trial of Ad26.COV2.S vaccine versus placebo.

The CDR3 bases are TGTGCCGGCAGGGGGCCACATAATTCACCCCTCCACTTT. Amino acid sequence: CAGRGPHNSPLHF. The chain carries TRBV2 and TRBJ1-6, with 8 nucleotides matching TRBD1. This CDR3 spans 13 amino acids. The V gene's germline CDR1 is SNHLY and CDR2 FYNNEI.